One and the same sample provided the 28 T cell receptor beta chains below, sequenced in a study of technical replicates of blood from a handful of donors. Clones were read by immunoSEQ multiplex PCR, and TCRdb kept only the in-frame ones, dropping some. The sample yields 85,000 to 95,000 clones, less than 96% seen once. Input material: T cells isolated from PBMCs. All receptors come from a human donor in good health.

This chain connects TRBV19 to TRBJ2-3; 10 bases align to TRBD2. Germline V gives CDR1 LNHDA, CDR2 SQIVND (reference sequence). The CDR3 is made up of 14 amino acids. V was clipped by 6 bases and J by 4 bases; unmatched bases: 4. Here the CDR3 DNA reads TGTGCCAGTAGAGCTAGCGGGAGTTCAGATACGCAGTATTTT. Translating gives CASRASGSSDTQYF. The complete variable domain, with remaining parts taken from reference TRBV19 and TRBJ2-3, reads DGGITQSPKYLFRKEGQNVTLSCEQNLNHDAMYWYRQDPGQGLRLIYYSQIVNDFQKGDIAEGYSVSREKKESFPLTVTSAQKNPTAFYLCASRASGSSDTQYFGPGTRLTVL.

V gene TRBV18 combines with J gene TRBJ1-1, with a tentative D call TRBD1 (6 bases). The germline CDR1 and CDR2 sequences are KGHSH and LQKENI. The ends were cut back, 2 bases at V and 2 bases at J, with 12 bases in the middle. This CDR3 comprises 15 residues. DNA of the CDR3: TGTGCCAGCTCACCAGGAGGACAGTCAAACACTGAAGCTTTCTTT. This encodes CASSPGGQSNTEAFF.

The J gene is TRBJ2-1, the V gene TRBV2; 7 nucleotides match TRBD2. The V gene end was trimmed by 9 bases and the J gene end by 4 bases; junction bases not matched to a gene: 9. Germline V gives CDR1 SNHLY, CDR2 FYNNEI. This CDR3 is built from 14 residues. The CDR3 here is CARDLAEGYNEQFF. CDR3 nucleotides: TGTGCCAGGGACCTAGCGGAAGGGTACAATGAGCAGTTCTTC.

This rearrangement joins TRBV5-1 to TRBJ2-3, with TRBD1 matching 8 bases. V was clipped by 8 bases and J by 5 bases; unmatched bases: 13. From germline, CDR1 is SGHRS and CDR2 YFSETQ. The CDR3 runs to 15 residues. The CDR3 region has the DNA TGCGCCAGTCGAAAGGAGACAGGGGAGGAAGATACGCAGTATTTT. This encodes CASRKETGEEDTQYF.

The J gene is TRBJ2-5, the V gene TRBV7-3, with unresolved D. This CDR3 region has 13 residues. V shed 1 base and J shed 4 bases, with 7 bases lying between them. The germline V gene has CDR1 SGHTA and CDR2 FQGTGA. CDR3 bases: TGTGCCAGCAGCTTAAATCTCGGAGAGACCCAGTACTTC. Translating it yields CASSLNLGETQYF.

Here the CDR3 DNA reads TGCGCCAGCAGCCTTGAGTCCTACGAGCAGTACTTC. It yields the protein CASSLESYEQYF. The V call is TRBV5-1, the J call TRBJ2-7; D gene uncertain. CDR1 is SGHRS and CDR2 is YFSETQ in the germline V gene. V was pared by 4 bases and J by 1 base, with 6 bases between. CDR3 size: 12 residues.

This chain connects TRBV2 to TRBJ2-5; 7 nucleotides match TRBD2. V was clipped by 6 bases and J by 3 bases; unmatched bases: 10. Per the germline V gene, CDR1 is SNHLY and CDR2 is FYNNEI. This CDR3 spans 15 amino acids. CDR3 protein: CASRMGGAVEETQYF. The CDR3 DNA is TGTGCCAGCAGAATGGGAGGGGCGGTGGAAGAGACCCAGTACTTC.

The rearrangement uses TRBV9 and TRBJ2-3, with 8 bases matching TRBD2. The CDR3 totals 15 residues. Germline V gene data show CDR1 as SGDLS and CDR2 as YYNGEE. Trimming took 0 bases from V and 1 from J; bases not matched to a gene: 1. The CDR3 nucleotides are TGTGCCAGCAGCGTAGAACTAGCGGGCACAGATACGCAGTATTTT. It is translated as CASSVELAGTDTQYF.

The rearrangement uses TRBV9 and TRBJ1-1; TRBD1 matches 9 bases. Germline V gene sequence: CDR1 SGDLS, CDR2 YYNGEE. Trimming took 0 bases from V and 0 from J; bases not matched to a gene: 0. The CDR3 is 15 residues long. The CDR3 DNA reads TGTGCCAGCAGCGTAGACAGGGGGCTGAACACTGAAGCTTTCTTT. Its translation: CASSVDRGLNTEAFF. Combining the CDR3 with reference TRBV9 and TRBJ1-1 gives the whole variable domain DSGVTQTPKHLITATGQRVTLRCSPRSGDLSVYWYQQSLDQGLQFLIQYYNGEERAKGNILERFSAQQFPDLHSELNLSSLELGDSALYFCASSVDRGLNTEAFFGQGTRLTVV.

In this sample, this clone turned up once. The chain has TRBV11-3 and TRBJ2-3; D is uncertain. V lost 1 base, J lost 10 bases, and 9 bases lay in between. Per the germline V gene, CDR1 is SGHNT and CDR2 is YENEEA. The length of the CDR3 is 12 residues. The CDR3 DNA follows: TGTGCCAGCAGCTTAGGACTTGATGCGCAGTATTTT. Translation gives CASSLGLDAQYF.

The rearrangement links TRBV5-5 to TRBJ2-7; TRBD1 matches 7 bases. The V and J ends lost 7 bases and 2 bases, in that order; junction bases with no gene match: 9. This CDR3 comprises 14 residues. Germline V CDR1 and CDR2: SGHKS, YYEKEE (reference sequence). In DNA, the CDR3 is TGTGCCAGCGGAGACAGGGACACACCCTACGAGCAGTACTTC. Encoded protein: CASGDRDTPYEQYF.

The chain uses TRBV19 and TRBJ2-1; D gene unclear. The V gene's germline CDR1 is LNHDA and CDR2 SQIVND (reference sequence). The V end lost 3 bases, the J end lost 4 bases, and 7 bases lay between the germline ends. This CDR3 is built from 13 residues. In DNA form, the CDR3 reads TGTGCCAGTAGTATTTCTAAATACAATGAGCAGTTCTTC. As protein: CASSISKYNEQFF.

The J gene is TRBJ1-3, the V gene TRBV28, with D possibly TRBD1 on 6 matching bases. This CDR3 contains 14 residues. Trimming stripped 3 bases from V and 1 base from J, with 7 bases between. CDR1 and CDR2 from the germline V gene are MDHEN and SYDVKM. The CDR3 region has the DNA TGTGCCAGCAGTTTTAGGGGGTCTGGAAACACCATATATTTT. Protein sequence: CASSFRGSGNTIYF.

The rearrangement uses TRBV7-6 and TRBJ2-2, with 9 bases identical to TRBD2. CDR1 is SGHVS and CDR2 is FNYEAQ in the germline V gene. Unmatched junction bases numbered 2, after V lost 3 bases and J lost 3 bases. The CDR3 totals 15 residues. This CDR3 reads CASSFTSGHTGELFF. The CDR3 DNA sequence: TGTGCCAGCAGCTTTACTAGCGGGCACACCGGGGAGCTGTTTTTT.

CDR3 sequence reads: CASNVLGGASKNTEAFF. CDR3 bases: TGCGCCAGCAACGTTCTAGGGGGGGCGTCGAAGAACACTGAAGCTTTCTTT. The chain is built from TRBV10-1 and TRBJ1-1; D possibly corresponds to TRBD1 (6 bases). V was pared by 7 bases and J by 1 base, with 22 bases between. The CDR3 has 17 residues. The germline gives CDR1 WNHNN, CDR2 SYGVQD (reference sequence).

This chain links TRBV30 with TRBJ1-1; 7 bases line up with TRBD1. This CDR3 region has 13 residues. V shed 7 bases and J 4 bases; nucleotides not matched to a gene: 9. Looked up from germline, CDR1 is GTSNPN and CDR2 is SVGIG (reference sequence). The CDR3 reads CAYIDRVGTEAFF. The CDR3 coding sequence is TGTGCCTACATAGACAGGGTCGGCACTGAAGCTTTCTTT. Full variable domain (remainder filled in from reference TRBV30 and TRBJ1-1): SQTIHQWPATLVQPVGSPLSLECTVEGTSNPNLYWYRQAAGRGLQLLFYSVGIGQISSEVPQNLSASRPQDRQFILSSKKLLLSDSGFYLCAYIDRVGTEAFFGQGTRLTVV.

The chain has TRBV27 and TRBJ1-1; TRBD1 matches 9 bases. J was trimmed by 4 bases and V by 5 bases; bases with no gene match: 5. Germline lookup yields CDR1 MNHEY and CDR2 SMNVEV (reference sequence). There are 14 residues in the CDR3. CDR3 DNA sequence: TGTGCCAGCAGTACCCACAGGGGGCTCACTGAAGCTTTCTTT. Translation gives CASSTHRGLTEAFF.

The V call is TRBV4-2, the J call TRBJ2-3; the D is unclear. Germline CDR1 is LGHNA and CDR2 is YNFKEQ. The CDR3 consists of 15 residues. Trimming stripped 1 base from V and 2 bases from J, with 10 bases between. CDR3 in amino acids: CASSQVSRLTDTQYF. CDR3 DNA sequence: TGTGCCAGCAGCCAAGTATCCCGACTCACAGATACGCAGTATTTT.

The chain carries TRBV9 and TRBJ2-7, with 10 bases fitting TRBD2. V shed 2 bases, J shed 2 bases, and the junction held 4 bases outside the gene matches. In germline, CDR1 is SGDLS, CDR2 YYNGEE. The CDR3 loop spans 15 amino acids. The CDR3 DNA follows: TGTGCCAGCAGCGTTAGAAGCGGGAGGGCCTACGAGCAGTACTTC. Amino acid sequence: CASSVRSGRAYEQYF.

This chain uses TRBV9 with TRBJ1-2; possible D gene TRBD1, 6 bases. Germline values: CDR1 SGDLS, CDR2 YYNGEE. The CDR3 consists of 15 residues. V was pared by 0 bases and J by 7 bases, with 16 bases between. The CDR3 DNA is TGTGCCAGCAGCGTAGATTGGACAGCCACGAGTGGCTACACCTTC. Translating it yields CASSVDWTATSGYTF.

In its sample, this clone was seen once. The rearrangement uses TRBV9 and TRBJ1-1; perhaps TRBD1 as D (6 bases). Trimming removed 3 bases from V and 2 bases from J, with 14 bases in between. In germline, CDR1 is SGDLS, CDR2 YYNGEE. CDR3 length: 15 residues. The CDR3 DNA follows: TGTGCCAGCAGCGCTAACCGACAGGCTAACACTGAAGCTTTCTTT. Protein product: CASSANRQANTEAFF.

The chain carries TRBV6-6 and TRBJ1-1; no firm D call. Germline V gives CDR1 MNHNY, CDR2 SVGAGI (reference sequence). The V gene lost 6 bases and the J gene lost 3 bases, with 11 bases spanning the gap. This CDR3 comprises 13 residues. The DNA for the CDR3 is TGTGCCAGCAGAGCAGGCGGGGACACTGAAGCTTTCTTT. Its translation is CASRAGGDTEAFF.

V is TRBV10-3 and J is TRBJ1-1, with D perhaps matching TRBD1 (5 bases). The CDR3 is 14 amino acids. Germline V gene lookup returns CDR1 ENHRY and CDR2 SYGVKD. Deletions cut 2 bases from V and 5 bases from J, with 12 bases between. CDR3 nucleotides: TGTGCCATCAGTGAGGACAGATCACCAACTGAAGCTTTCTTT. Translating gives CAISEDRSPTEAFF.

Here the CDR3 reads CASSERWTGVSYYGYTF. CDR3 coding DNA: TGTGCCAGCAGTGAAAGGTGGACAGGGGTGTCTTACTATGGCTACACCTTC. The rearrangement joins TRBV6-1 to TRBJ1-2; 9 bases fit TRBD1. V lost 2 bases and J lost 3; bases outside the gene matches: 10. In germline, CDR1 is MNHNS, CDR2 SASEGT. The CDR3 runs to 17 residues.

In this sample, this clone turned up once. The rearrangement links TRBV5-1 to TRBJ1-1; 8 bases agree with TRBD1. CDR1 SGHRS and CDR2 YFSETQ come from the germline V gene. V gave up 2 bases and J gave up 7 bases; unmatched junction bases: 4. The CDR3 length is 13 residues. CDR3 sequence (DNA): TGCGCCAGCAGCTTAACAGGGGGATTTGAAGCTTTCTTT. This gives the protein CASSLTGGFEAFF.

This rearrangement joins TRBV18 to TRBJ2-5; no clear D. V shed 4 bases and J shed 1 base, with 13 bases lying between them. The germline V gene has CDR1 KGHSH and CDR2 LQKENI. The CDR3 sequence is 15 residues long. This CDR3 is CASSLWSSAQETQYF. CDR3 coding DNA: TGTGCCAGCTCACTGTGGTCGAGCGCCCAAGAGACCCAGTACTTC.

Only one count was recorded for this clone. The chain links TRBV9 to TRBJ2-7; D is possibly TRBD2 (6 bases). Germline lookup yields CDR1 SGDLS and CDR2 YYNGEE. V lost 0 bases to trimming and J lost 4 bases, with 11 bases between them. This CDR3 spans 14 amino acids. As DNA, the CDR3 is TGTGCCAGCAGCGTAGACGGCGGGGTATACGAGCAGTACTTC. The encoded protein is CASSVDGGVYEQYF.

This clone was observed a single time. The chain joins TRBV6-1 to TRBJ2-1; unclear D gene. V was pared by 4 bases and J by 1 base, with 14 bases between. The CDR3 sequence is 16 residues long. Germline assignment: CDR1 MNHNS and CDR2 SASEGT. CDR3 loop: CASSVRSGLSYNEQFF. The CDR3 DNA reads TGTGCCAGCAGTGTGCGATCCGGGTTATCCTACAATGAGCAGTTCTTC.